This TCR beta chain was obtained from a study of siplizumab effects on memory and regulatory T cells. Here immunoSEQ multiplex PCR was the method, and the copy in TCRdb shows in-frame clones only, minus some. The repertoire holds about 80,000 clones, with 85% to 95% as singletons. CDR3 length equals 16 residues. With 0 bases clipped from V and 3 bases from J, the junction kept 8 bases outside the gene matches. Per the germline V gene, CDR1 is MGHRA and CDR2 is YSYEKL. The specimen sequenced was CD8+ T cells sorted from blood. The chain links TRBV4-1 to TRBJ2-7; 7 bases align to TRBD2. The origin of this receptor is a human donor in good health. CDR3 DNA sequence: TGCGCCAGCAGCCAAGATGGGGGGGGACGCGACTACGAGCAGTACTTC. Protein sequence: CASSQDGGGRDYEQYF.